The clone carrying this T cell receptor (beta chain) was observed at least ten times. The target antigen is unknown. Healthy Caucasian individuals from Russia aged about 6 to 90 were enrolled as donors. A minimum of 6.5 million PBMCs was isolated per sample. The source of the sample is a study of blood T cells in healthy people across ages. Study observations and caveats: Comparison with aged donors showed that long-lived donors had more naive CD4+ cells and higher diversity.

Sample-barcoded 5' priming and a J-beta primer mix drove a second PCR of about 7 to 12 cycles. TCRdb analysed the 5' RACE reads with MiXCR anew, one entry per CDR3 protein. The table lists 1.5 million to 2 million distinct CDR3 sequences, 25% to 30% of them singletons, with about 7.7% in the top ten. The clonotype comes from a woman aged 25 to 39 in good health. What was sequenced was blood.

The CDR3 loop is CASSWGLAANNEQFF. The CDR3 nucleotides are TGTGCCAGCAGCTGGGGACTAGCGGCTAACAATGAGCAGTTCTTC. This chain uses TRBV5-5 with TRBJ2-1; TRBD2 aligns across 11 bases. Losses at the gene ends were 3 bases for V and 5 bases for J; bases not matched to a gene: 4. Germline lookup yields CDR1 SGHKS and CDR2 YYEKEE (reference sequence). The CDR3 runs to 15 residues.